This T cell receptor beta chain stems from a study of cytomegalovirus exposure and HLA in healthy donors. Study-wide context: Of 398 genotyped donors, 81% clustered with self-reported Caucasian donors.

This CDR3 contains 16 residues. Between the trimmed V and J ends, which lost 0 bases and 0 bases, there was a span of 8 bases. Germline V gives CDR1 SGHVS, CDR2 FNYEAQ. PCR amplification relied on 60 Vbeta primers (plus 13 Jbeta primers). TCRdb keeps only in-frame clones here, not all; method: immunoSEQ multiplex PCR. This sample contains about 210,000 clones. The V and J genes are TRBV7-6 and TRBJ2-2, with TRBD1 as a possible D gene (6 bases). The clonotype was recovered from a woman in her twenties or thirties in good health and CMV-seropositive. The sample comprised PBMCs. The CDR3 loop reads CASSLAPGANTGELFF. The CDR3 DNA sequence: TGTGCCAGCAGCTTAGCGCCAGGGGCGAACACCGGGGAGCTGTTTTTT.